This TCR beta chain was found in a study of T-cell memory formation after mild COVID-19. TCRdb passed the 5' RACE reads through MiXCR, listing each CDR3 protein once. The sample consists of fewer than 700,000 distinct CDR3 sequences, more than 15% of them appearing once. This CDR3 is 15 amino acids long. The germline V gene encodes CDR1 DFQATT and CDR2 SNEGSKA (reference sequence). V was clipped by 3 bases and J by 6 bases; unmatched bases: 8. This clonotype was counted a few times. This chain connects TRBV20-1 to TRBJ2-1; 10 bases align to TRBD2. The sequencing sample was made of PBMCs or a T cell subset sorted from them (not recorded which). The clonotype originates from an adult woman who had mild COVID-19 (a few samples of this study predate the infection). Cell type and time point are not known. CDR3 sequence: CSASEVAGGRNEQFF. The CDR3 coding sequence is TGCAGTGCTAGTGAAGTAGCGGGAGGTCGCAATGAGCAGTTCTTC.